A single sample is the source of the 28 T cell receptor beta chains below, sequenced in a study of metastatic and nonmetastatic thyroid tumors. TCRdb re-called clones via MiXCR from the PCR reads. The data show around 28,000 clones, with roughly 16% seen just once and about 4.4% held by the top ten. Ahead of thyroid surgery, no patient had received treatment of any kind. Sample: blood. The receptors stem from a female donor with papillary thyroid cancer or a benign thyroid nodule (not recorded which). Some clones in this sample may be carry-over from other donors' samples.

This clone was seen at least ten times. The chain has TRBV5-1 and TRBJ2-6, with D hard to call. This CDR3 region has 18 residues. Germline CDR1 is SGHRS and CDR2 is YFSETQ. The ends were cut back, 4 bases at V and 0 bases at J, with 17 bases in the middle. The CDR3 DNA follows: TGCGCCAGCAGCGTAAACAGCCTAACCTTCTCTGGGGCCAACGTCCTGACTTTC. It encodes CASSVNSLTFSGANVLTF.

This clone was recorded at least ten times. This chain connects TRBV9 to TRBJ2-7; D might be TRBD2 (5 bases). The germline gives CDR1 SGDLS, CDR2 YYNGEE. With 4 bases removed from V and 0 bases from J, the gap between germline ends came to 14 bases. This CDR3 contains 15 residues. CDR3 nucleotide sequence: TGTGCCAGCAGCCCTATGGGAGAATCCTCCTACGAGCAGTACTTC. Amino acid sequence: CASSPMGESSYEQYF.

This clone was detected ten times or more. The sample has other DNA sequences that encode this CDR3 too. This chain joins TRBV19 and TRBJ1-3; D remains unclear. The CDR3 has 13 amino acids. Germline CDR1 is LNHDA and CDR2 is SQIVND (reference sequence). Deletions cut 3 bases from V and 1 base from J, with 4 bases between. This CDR3 is CASSIRSGNTIYF. In nucleotides, the CDR3 is TGTGCCAGTAGTATCAGGTCTGGAAACACCATATATTTT.

The J gene is TRBJ2-3, the V gene TRBV6-5, with 9 nucleotides matching TRBD1. Trimming cost V 2 bases and J 4 bases; bases outside gene matches: 4. Germline CDR1 is MNHEY and CDR2 is SVGAGI. The CDR3 has 15 residues. In nucleotides, the CDR3 is TGTGCCAGCAGTTACACCGACAGGGGGGCAGATACGCAGTATTTT. Translation gives CASSYTDRGADTQYF.

This clone has a handful of counts. The chain couples TRBV28 to TRBJ2-7; 7 nucleotides agree with TRBD1. Losses at the gene ends were 4 bases for V and 4 bases for J; bases not matched to a gene: 7. CDR1 is MDHEN, CDR2 SYDVKM, per germline. There are 14 residues in the CDR3. The chain's CDR3 is CASSSQGFGYEQYF. The CDR3 nucleotides are TGTGCCAGCAGTTCACAGGGGTTTGGTTACGAGCAGTACTTC.

This clone was observed many times. The gene calls are TRBV2 and TRBJ1-5; no clear D. The CDR3 has 13 amino acids. V was trimmed by 7 bases and J by 2 bases, leaving 9 bases between them. CDR1 is SNHLY, CDR2 FYNNEI, per germline. The CDR3 DNA reads TGTGCCAGCACGGGGTTTGGCAATCAGCCCCAGCATTTT. This gives the protein CASTGFGNQPQHF.

CDR3 protein: CASSPLGHPAFF. CDR3 nucleotide sequence: TGTGCCAGCAGCCCCCTAGGACACCCGGCTTTCTTT. The genes are TRBV28 and TRBJ1-1, with a tentative D call TRBD1 (5 bases). Germline CDR1 reads MDHEN; CDR2 reads SYDVKM. Trimming cost V 6 bases and J 11 bases, with 16 bases left between them. This CDR3 comprises 12 residues.

This clone is termed medium-sized. V and J are TRBV27 and TRBJ1-6; unclear D gene. Trimming stripped 0 bases from V and 9 bases from J, with 6 bases between. This CDR3 spans 13 amino acids. CDR1 and CDR2 (germline): MNHEY, SMNVEV (reference sequence). The CDR3 loop is CASSLSQASPLHF. As DNA, the CDR3 is TGTGCCAGCAGTTTATCGCAGGCTTCACCCCTCCACTTT.

This clone was counted a few times. This chain links TRBV6-2 or TRBV6-3 with TRBJ2-1, with 7 bases matching TRBD1. Germline CDR1 is MNHEY and CDR2 is SVGEGT. This CDR3 contains 10 residues. The V and J ends lost 8 bases and 10 bases, in that order; junction bases with no gene match: 2. The CDR3 reads CASSDREQFF. In nucleotides, the CDR3 is TGTGCCAGCTCGGACAGGGAGCAGTTCTTC.

This clone was counted only a few times. The rearrangement links TRBV28 to TRBJ2-7; D is ambiguous. V lost 5 bases to trimming and J lost 3 bases, with 5 bases between them. This CDR3 has 11 amino acids. Germline values: CDR1 MDHEN, CDR2 SYDVKM. CDR3: CASSKYYEQYF. DNA for the CDR3: TGTGCCAGCAGTAAATACTACGAGCAGTACTTC.

A word on this clone: The junction departs from the called germline gene at one end, perhaps through a read error. V is TRBV7-8 and J is TRBJ2-3; D is ambiguous. Germline V CDR1 and CDR2: SGHVS, FQNEAQ. This CDR3 is 13 amino acids long. The CDR3 DNA sequence: TGTGCCAGCATCTTAGGGATCACAGATACGCAGTATTTT. Its protein product is CASILGITDTQYF.

This clone showed up many times. The rearrangement links TRBV29-1 to TRBJ2-1, with 9 bases aligning to TRBD2. Germline values: CDR1 SQVTM, CDR2 ANQGSEA. The length of the CDR3 is 14 residues. J was trimmed by 9 bases and V by 7 bases; bases with no gene match: 13. In DNA form, the CDR3 reads TGCAGCGCCCTTAGCGGGAGCCCCCTATTTGAGCAGTTCTTC. Its protein product is CSALSGSPLFEQFF.

The chain joins TRBV7-8 to TRBJ2-5; 8 nucleotides align to TRBD1. Germline lookup yields CDR1 SGHVS and CDR2 FQNEAQ. The V and J ends lost 5 bases and 2 bases, in that order; junction bases with no gene match: 7. The CDR3 is 15 amino acids. The CDR3 DNA reads TGTGCCAGCAGCCCTAGGACAGGGCTACAAGAGACCCAGTACTTC. This sequence encodes CASSPRTGLQETQYF.

A word on this clone: A much larger clone lies a single base off, so this may be a read error. The gene calls are TRBV9 and TRBJ1-2, with 12 nucleotides matching TRBD1. Germline CDR1 reads SGDLS; CDR2 reads YYNGEE. The CDR3 consists of 16 residues. With 1 base clipped from V and 8 bases from J, the junction kept 9 bases outside the gene matches. The CDR3 DNA follows: TGTGCCAGCAGCGTATCTCCGGGACAGGGGGCGCTGGGCTACACCTTC. Protein product: CASSVSPGQGALGYTF.

This clone is categorized as medium-sized. The V call is TRBV6-1, the J call TRBJ1-2; D unclear. The CDR3 totals 13 residues. Germline values: CDR1 MNHNS, CDR2 SASEGT. The V gene lost 5 bases and the J gene lost 3 bases, with 10 bases spanning the gap. CDR3 bases: TGTGCCAGCAGTCCGGGCGGCGACTATGGCTACACCTTC. Its translation is CASSPGGDYGYTF.

In this sample, this clone turned up many times. V and J are TRBV19 and TRBJ1-2; D is undetermined. CDR3 size: 13 residues. Per the germline V gene, CDR1 is LNHDA and CDR2 is SQIVND (reference sequence). V was cut by 6 bases and J by 4 bases, with 12 bases left in between. This CDR3 is CASSDNLIYGYTF. DNA of the CDR3: TGTGCCAGTAGCGATAATCTTATCTATGGCTACACCTTC.

A note on this clone: No conserved phenylalanine or tryptophan ends this CDR3, so it is likely a read error. The rearrangement joins TRBV6-2 or TRBV6-3 to TRBJ1-1, with D tentatively TRBD1 (5 bases). The V end was cut by 5 bases, the J end by 5 bases, with 15 bases between. CDR3 length: 14 residues. Germline values: CDR1 MNHEY, CDR2 SVGEGT. The CDR3, as DNA: TGTGCCAGCAGTGGCCCAACGGGGGGAACTGAAGCTTTCTCT. Translating it yields CASSGPTGGTEAFS.

The chain carries TRBV20-1 and TRBJ1-1, with D unresolved. The CDR3 loop spans 13 amino acids. V was shortened by 0 bases and J by 7 bases, with 12 bases between the two germline ends. Germline V lookup: CDR1 DFQATT, CDR2 SNEGSKA (reference sequence). In DNA, the CDR3 is TGCAGTGCTAGAGATGGGCTTTATGGTGAAGCTTTCTTT. It is translated as CSARDGLYGEAFF.

At least ten counts were recorded for this clone. This rearrangement joins TRBV5-4 to TRBJ1-4, with D tentatively TRBD1 (6 bases). The germline V gene has CDR1 SGHNT and CDR2 YYREEE (reference sequence). V shed 5 bases and J shed 8 bases, with 19 bases lying between them. This CDR3 region has 15 residues. This chain's CDR3 is CASREANREGEKLFF. The CDR3 nucleotides are TGTGCCAGCAGGGAGGCTAACAGGGAGGGAGAAAAACTGTTTTTT.

This clone was seen many times. V usage is TRBV29-1 and J usage is TRBJ2-7; 7 nucleotides line up with TRBD1. This CDR3 region has 12 residues. The V gene end was trimmed by 6 bases and the J gene end by 2 bases; junction bases not matched to a gene: 4. Germline CDR1 reads SQVTM; CDR2 reads ANQGSEA. CDR3 residues: CSVRGYTYEQYF. For the CDR3, the DNA is TGCAGCGTCAGGGGGTACACCTACGAGCAGTACTTC.

This clone has ten or more counts. V and J are TRBV4-1 and TRBJ2-2, with 9 bases identical to TRBD1. J was trimmed by 4 bases and V by 5 bases; bases with no gene match: 5. Germline V gene lookup returns CDR1 MGHRA and CDR2 YSYEKL. CDR3 length equals 15 residues. CDR3 DNA sequence: TGCGCCAGCAGCTTAGGACAGGGGCCCACCGGGGAGCTGTTTTTT. It translates to CASSLGQGPTGELFF.

At least ten counts were recorded for this clone. The genes are TRBV29-1 and TRBJ1-1; D is undetermined. V shed 6 bases and J shed 4 bases, with 12 bases lying between them. This CDR3 comprises 12 residues. Germline V lookup: CDR1 SQVTM, CDR2 ANQGSEA. The CDR3 region has the DNA TGCAGCGTCGGAGCTTCTAGCACTGAAGCTTTCTTT. Its translation is CSVGASSTEAFF.

This clone was detected ten times or more. A single base separates this from a much larger clone, so it may be a read error. This chain connects TRBV6-2 or TRBV6-3 to TRBJ1-3; D remains ambiguous. Germline V CDR1 and CDR2: MNHEY, SVGEGT. CDR3 size: 14 residues. The CDR3 protein is CASSYGYSGNTICF. In DNA, the CDR3 is TGTGCCAGCAGTTACGGCTACTCTGGAAACACCATATGTTTT.

Comment on this clone: Germline is not matched at one junction end, which may reflect a read error. The V and J genes are TRBV2 and TRBJ1-5; TRBD1 matches at 8 bases. CDR3 length: 15 amino acids. Germline-derived CDR1 and CDR2 are SNHLY and FYNNEI. In DNA form, the CDR3 reads TGTGTCAGCATGGCGGGACAGGTAGGAGGTCAGCCCCAGCATTTT. This gives the protein CVSMAGQVGGQPQHF.

A remark on this clone: This clone may be a read error of a much larger clone one base away. The chain couples TRBV18 to TRBJ2-3, with D maybe TRBD1 (5 bases). V was shortened by 1 base and J by 6 bases, with 11 bases between the two germline ends. CDR3 size: 14 residues. Germline V gene data show CDR1 as KGHSH and CDR2 as LQKENI. CDR3 in amino acids: CASSPRGIADTQYF. The CDR3 nucleotides read TGTGCCAGCTCACCACGGGGCATTGCGGATACGCAGTATTTT.

V usage is TRBV12-3 or TRBV12-4 and J usage is TRBJ2-3, with unresolved D. This CDR3 contains 15 residues. Trimming removed 2 bases at V and 0 bases at J, with 9 bases between. CDR3 DNA sequence: TGTGCCAGCAGTTTACAAAGTGGTAGCACAGATACGCAGTATTTT. Its translation is CASSLQSGSTDTQYF.

This chain connects TRBV2 to TRBJ2-5, with 7 bases matching TRBD2. The germline V gene encodes CDR1 SNHLY and CDR2 FYNNEI. V shed 6 bases and J 2 bases; nucleotides not matched to a gene: 12. This CDR3 region has 16 residues. The DNA for the CDR3 is TGTGCCAGCAGAGTATTGGGAGGGAGGTTACAAGAGACCCAGTACTTC. Translation gives CASRVLGGRLQETQYF.

The table lists this clone with many counts. CDR3 bases: TGCAGTCCTCCCAGGCTAGCGGCCTACAATGAGCAGTTCTTC. Translating it yields CSPPRLAAYNEQFF. The chain employs TRBV20-1 and TRBJ2-1, with 7 bases that match TRBD2. The CDR3 runs 14 residues. Germline trimming cut 8 bases from V and 2 bases from J; bases unmatched to any gene: 9. Germline-derived CDR1 and CDR2 are DFQATT and SNEGSKA (reference sequence).